This T cell receptor (beta chain) derives from a study of control samples from healthy donors and cancer patients. The CDR3 has 13 amino acids. Germline lookup yields CDR1 KGHDR and CDR2 SFDVKD. V gave up 6 bases and J gave up 6 bases, with 12 bases separating them. TCRdb keeps only in-frame clones here, not all; method: immunoSEQ multiplex PCR. The sample includes 350,000 to 450,000 clones, about 93% of them seen just once. This TCR came from a man aged 35 to 55 with head and neck cancer. Sequences were obtained from PBMCs. The chain carries TRBV24-1 and TRBJ2-3, with D perhaps TRBD1 (6 bases). The CDR3: CATSPGADDTQYF. CDR3 DNA: TGTGCCACCAGTCCAGGGGCGGACGATACGCAGTATTTT.